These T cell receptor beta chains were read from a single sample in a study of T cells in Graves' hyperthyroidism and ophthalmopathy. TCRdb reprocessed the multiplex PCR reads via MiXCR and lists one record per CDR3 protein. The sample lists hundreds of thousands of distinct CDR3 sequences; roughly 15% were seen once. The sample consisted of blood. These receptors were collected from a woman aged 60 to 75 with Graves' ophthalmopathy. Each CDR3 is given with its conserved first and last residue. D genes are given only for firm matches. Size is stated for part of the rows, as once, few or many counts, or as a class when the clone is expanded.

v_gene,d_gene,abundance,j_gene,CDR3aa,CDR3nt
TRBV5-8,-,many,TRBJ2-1,CASSLKRYNEQFF,TGTGCCAGCAGCTTGAAACGCTACAATGAGCAGTTCTTC
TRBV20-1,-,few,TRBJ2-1,CSATLDRYNEQFF,TGCAGTGCTACCCTAGACAGGTACAATGAGCAGTTCTTC
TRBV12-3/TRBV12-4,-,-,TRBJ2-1,CASSGPSPPSSYNEQFF,TGTGCCAGCAGTGGACCATCCCCGCCTAGCTCCTACAATGAGCAGTTCTTC
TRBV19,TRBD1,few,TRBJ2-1,CASSPSGQGADEQFF,TGTGCCAGTAGTCCGAGCGGACAGGGGGCGGATGAGCAGTTCTTC
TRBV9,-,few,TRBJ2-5,CASSVAGFETQYF,TGTGCCAGCAGCGTAGCGGGATTTGAGACCCAGTACTTC
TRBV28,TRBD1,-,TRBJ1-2,CASSFGTGGTYGYTF,TGTGCCAGCAGTTTTGGGACAGGGGGTACCTATGGCTACACCTTC
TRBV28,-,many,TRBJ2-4,CASTQGMLAKNIQYF,TGTGCCAGCACTCAGGGGATGTTAGCCAAAAACATTCAGTACTTC
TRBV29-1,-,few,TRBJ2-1,CSVTGIAAEGSSYNEQFF,TGCAGCGTTACAGGGATAGCGGCAGAAGGGAGCTCCTACAATGAGCAGTTCTTC
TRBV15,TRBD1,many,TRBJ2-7,CATSRSGQYYEQYF,TGTGCCACCAGCAGATCGGGACAGTACTACGAGCAGTACTTC
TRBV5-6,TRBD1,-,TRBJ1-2,CASSSLEADRVINTF,TGTGCCAGCAGCTCCTTGGAGGCGGACAGGGTGATCAACACCTTC
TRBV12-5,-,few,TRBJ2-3,CASGQRLASTDTQYF,TGTGCTAGTGGTCAGCGCCTTGCTAGCACAGATACGCAGTATTTT
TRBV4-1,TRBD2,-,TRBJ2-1,CASSHGPLAGDHNEQFF,TGCGCCAGCAGCCACGGACCGCTAGCGGGAGATCACAATGAGCAGTTCTTC
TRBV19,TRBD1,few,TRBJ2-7,CATGQGVYEQYF,TGTGCCACCGGACAGGGGGTCTACGAGCAGTACTTC
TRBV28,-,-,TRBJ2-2,CASSLYPPGAANTGELFF,TGTGCCAGCAGTTTATACCCTCCAGGTGCCGCGAACACCGGGGAGCTGTTTTTT
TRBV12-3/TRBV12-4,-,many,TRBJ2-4,CASSDLAKNIQYF,TGTGCCAGCAGCGACTTAGCCAAAAACATTCAGTACTTC
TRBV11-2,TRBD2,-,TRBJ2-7,CASSSSGYSYEQYF,TGTGCCAGCAGTTCTAGCGGTTACTCCTACGAGCAGTACTTC
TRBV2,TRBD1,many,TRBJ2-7,CASSEETGYYEQYF,TGTGCCAGCAGTGAGGAGACAGGGTACTACGAGCAGTACTTC
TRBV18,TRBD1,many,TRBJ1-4,CASSPGTGAEKLFF,TGTGCCAGCTCACCAGGGACAGGGGCTGAAAAACTGTTTTTT
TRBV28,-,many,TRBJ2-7,CASSWYGEQYF,TGTGCCAGCAGTTGGTACGGCGAGCAGTACTTC
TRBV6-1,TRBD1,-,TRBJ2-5,CASRRGTGKETQYF,TGTGCCAGCCGGAGGGGGACAGGAAAGGAGACCCAGTACTTC
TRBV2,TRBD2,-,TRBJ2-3,CASTASGRGTDTQYF,TGTGCCAGCACCGCTAGCGGGAGAGGGACAGATACGCAGTATTTT
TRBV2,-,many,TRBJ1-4,CASTHVGEKLFF,TGTGCCAGCACCCACGTTGGGGAAAAACTGTTTTTT
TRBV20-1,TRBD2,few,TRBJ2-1,CSAPPGLAGNEQFF,TGCAGTGCTCCTCCGGGACTAGCGGGCAATGAGCAGTTCTTC
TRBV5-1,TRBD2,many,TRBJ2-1,CASSWDSGRPASYNEQFF,TGCGCCAGCAGCTGGGATAGCGGGAGGCCAGCCTCCTACAATGAGCAGTTCTTC
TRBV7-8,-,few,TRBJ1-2,CASSGGRFGYTF,TGTGCCAGCAGTGGGGGCAGATTTGGCTACACCTTC
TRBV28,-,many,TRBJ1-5,CASRAYSNQPQHF,TGTGCCAGCAGAGCTTATAGCAATCAGCCCCAGCATTTT
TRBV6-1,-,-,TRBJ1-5,CASSGNRAYSNQPQHF,TGTGCCAGCAGTGGCAACAGAGCGTATAGCAATCAGCCCCAGCATTTT
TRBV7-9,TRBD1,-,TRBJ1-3,CASSLAGGQGTIYSGNTICF,TGTGCCAGCAGCTTGGCTGGGGGACAGGGGACAATTTACTCTGGAAACACCATATGTTTT
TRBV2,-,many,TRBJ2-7,CASQTDYEQYF,TGTGCCAGCCAGACTGACTACGAGCAGTACTTC
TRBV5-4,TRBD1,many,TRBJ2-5,CASSFRQGTGETQYF,TGTGCCAGCAGCTTCCGACAGGGAACGGGTGAGACCCAGTACTTC
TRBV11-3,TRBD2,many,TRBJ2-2,CASTLVRGASGKNTGELFF,TGTGCCAGCACCCTCGTGAGGGGTGCCAGCGGGAAGAACACCGGGGAGCTGTTTTTT
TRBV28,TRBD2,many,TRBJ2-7,CASSSTWASGRASTYEQYF,TGTGCCAGCAGTTCTACCTGGGCTAGCGGGAGGGCCAGCACCTACGAGCAGTACTTC
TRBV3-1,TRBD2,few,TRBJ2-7,CASSQDLFGLAGPQYF,TGTGCCAGCAGCCAAGACCTCTTTGGACTAGCGGGACCGCAGTACTTC
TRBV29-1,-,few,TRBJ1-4,CSVEGGVEGKLFF,TGCAGCGTTGAAGGGGGAGTAGAAGGAAAACTGTTTTTT
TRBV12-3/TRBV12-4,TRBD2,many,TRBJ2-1,CASSLWAGVNNEQFF,TGTGCCAGCAGTTTATGGGCGGGAGTGAACAATGAGCAGTTCTTC
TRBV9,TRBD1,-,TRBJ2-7,CASSSRGEGAWEEQYF,TGTGCCAGCAGCTCCAGGGGAGAGGGGGCATGGGAAGAGCAGTACTTC
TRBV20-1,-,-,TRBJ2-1,CSASRFRDEQFF,TGCAGTGCTAGCCGCTTCAGGGATGAGCAGTTCTTC
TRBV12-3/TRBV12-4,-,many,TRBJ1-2,CASSLAGYGYTF,TGTGCCAGCAGTTTAGCAGGCTATGGCTACACCTTC
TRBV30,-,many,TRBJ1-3,CALGEVDAGNTIYF,TGTGCCCTGGGCGAGGTAGATGCTGGAAACACCATATATTTT
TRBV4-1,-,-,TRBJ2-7,CASSLHRATYEQYF,TGCGCCAGCAGCCTTCACAGGGCCACCTACGAGCAGTACTTC
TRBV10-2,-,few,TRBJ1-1,CASSESPGTEAFF,TGCGCCAGCAGTGAGTCACCGGGCACTGAAGCTTTCTTT
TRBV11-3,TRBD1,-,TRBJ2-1,CASSADRSTAWNEQFF,TGTGCCAGCAGCGCGGACAGGAGTACGGCCTGGAATGAGCAGTTCTTC
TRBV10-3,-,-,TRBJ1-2,CAISEVGGGYTF,TGTGCCATCAGTGAGGTGGGGGGCGGCTACACCTTC
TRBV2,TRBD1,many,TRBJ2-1,CASTGTAMRYEQFF,TGTGCCAGCACCGGGACAGCCATGCGTTATGAGCAGTTCTTC
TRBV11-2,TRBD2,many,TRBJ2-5,CASSLGTSGSSRETQYF,TGTGCCAGCAGCTTGGGGACTAGCGGGTCCTCGAGGGAGACCCAGTACTTC
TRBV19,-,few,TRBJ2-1,CASSPLGSNEQFF,TGTGCCAGTAGCCCCCTGGGATCGAATGAGCAGTTCTTC
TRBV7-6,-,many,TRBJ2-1,CASSPLGGSSYNEQFF,TGTGCCAGCAGCCCTCTAGGAGGGAGCTCCTACAATGAGCAGTTCTTC
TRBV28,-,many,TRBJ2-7,CASSFSTVYEQYF,TGTGCCAGCAGTTTTTCCACAGTCTACGAGCAGTACTTC
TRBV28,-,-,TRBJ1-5,CASSGQRVTQHF,TGTGCCAGCAGCGGGCAAAGGGTAACCCAGCATTTT
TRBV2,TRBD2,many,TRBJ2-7,CARPLAGAYEQYF,TGTGCCAGGCCACTAGCGGGAGCCTACGAGCAGTACTTC
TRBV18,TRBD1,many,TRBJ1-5,CASSPNRGQPQHF,TGTGCCAGCTCACCGAACAGGGGACAGCCCCAGCATTTT
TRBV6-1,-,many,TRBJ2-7,CASSFPGGLYEQYF,TGTGCCAGCAGTTTCCCAGGCGGGCTCTACGAGCAGTACTTC
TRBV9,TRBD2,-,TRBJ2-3,CASSALAGSHTDTQYF,TGTGCCAGCAGCGCTTTAGCGGGATCTCACACAGATACGCAGTATTTT
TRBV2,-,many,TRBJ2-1,CASSPGAASYNEQFF,TGTGCCAGCAGTCCTGGGGCGGCCTCCTACAATGAGCAGTTCTTC
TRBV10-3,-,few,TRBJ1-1,CAIGPSTEAFF,TGTGCCATCGGGCCATCTACTGAAGCTTTCTTT
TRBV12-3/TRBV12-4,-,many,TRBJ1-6,CASSYGGSPLHF,TGTGCCAGCAGTTACGGGGGTTCACCCCTCCACTTT
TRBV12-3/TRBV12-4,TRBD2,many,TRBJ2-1,CASSPLTPGGEQFF,TGTGCCAGCAGCCCTCTAACCCCGGGGGGTGAGCAGTTCTTC